These T cell receptor beta chains were read from a single sample in a study of cytomegalovirus exposure and HLA in healthy donors. Sequencing used immunoSEQ multiplex PCR; TCRdb keeps in-frame clones, though not all of them. Among around 200,000 clones listed, less than 80% were seen once. The sample comprised PBMCs. The receptors were sampled from a girl aged 2 to 9 in good health and CMV-seronegative. CDR3s include the opening cysteine and the closing phenylalanine or tryptophan. A D gene is named only where the DNA matches it firmly.

V gene: TRBV19
J gene: TRBJ2-5
D gene: TRBD1
CDR3 protein: CASSRDRGQETQYF
CDR3 DNA: TGTGCCAGTAGTAGGGACAGGGGACAAGAGACCCAGTACTTC

V gene: TRBV9
J gene: TRBJ1-2
D gene: -
CDR3 protein: CASRSGVYGYTF
CDR3 DNA: TGTGCCAGCAGGTCAGGGGTCTATGGCTACACCTTC

V gene: TRBV27
J gene: TRBJ1-4
D gene: -
CDR3 protein: CASSLIGGELFF
CDR3 DNA: TGTGCCAGCAGTTTAATAGGGGGGGAACTGTTTTTT

V gene: TRBV12-5
J gene: TRBJ2-7
D gene: TRBD2
CDR3 protein: CASGLVLAGVVDEQYF
CDR3 DNA: TGTGCTAGTGGTTTGGTACTAGCGGGAGTGGTCGACGAGCAGTACTTC

V gene: TRBV6-1
J gene: TRBJ1-1
D gene: -
CDR3 protein: CASSVGGRGVNTEAFF
CDR3 DNA: TGTGCCAGCAGTGTTGGGGGACGCGGGGTGAACACTGAAGCTTTCTTT

V gene: TRBV9
J gene: TRBJ1-5
D gene: -
CDR3 protein: CASSVAPGVSNQPQHF
CDR3 DNA: TGTGCCAGCAGCGTAGCCCCGGGGGTAAGCAATCAGCCCCAGCATTTT

V gene: TRBV11-2
J gene: TRBJ1-2
D gene: -
CDR3 protein: CASRLIRHGYTF
CDR3 DNA: TGTGCCAGCCGACTCATCCGGCATGGCTACACCTTC

V gene: TRBV19
J gene: TRBJ2-5
D gene: TRBD1
CDR3 protein: CASNHRGQETQYF
CDR3 DNA: TGTGCCAGTAACCACAGGGGACAAGAGACCCAGTACTTC

V gene: TRBV2
J gene: TRBJ2-3
D gene: -
CDR3 protein: CASSGADTQYF
CDR3 DNA: TGTGCCAGCAGCGGGGCAGATACGCAGTATTTT

V gene: TRBV11-2
J gene: TRBJ2-3
D gene: TRBD2
CDR3 protein: CASSYLAGDTDTQYF
CDR3 DNA: TGTGCCAGCAGCTACCTAGCGGGGGACACAGATACGCAGTATTTT

V gene: TRBV4-1
J gene: TRBJ2-1
D gene: -
CDR3 protein: CASSQDKAGPNNEQFF
CDR3 DNA: TGCGCCAGCAGCCAAGATAAAGCGGGCCCCAACAATGAGCAGTTCTTC

V gene: TRBV5-4
J gene: TRBJ1-6
D gene: -
CDR3 protein: CASSLAIGDSPLHF
CDR3 DNA: TGTGCCAGCAGCTTGGCAATAGGGGATTCACCCCTCCACTTT

V gene: TRBV11-2
J gene: TRBJ1-6
D gene: -
CDR3 protein: CASSSSNLGHASYNSPLHF
CDR3 DNA: TGTGCCAGCAGCTCCTCCAACCTGGGACACGCCTCCTATAATTCACCCCTCCACTTT

V gene: TRBV19
J gene: TRBJ1-3
D gene: -
CDR3 protein: CASSDNSGNTIYF
CDR3 DNA: TGTGCCAGTAGTGACAACTCTGGAAACACCATATATTTT